Sequencing of this T cell receptor (beta chain) was carried out in a study of CD8+ T cells in alopecia areata. Note on this clone: The antigen remains undetermined.

Study-level results: Relative to mice, TCR sharing across patients was less clear, a difference possibly HLA-related. More clonal than normal scalp was lesional scalp, particularly alopecia totalis/universalis.

It was cDNA, reverse transcribed from extracted RNA, that served as the sequencing template. Here immunoSEQ multiplex PCR was the method, and the copy in TCRdb shows in-frame clones only, minus some. The table shows about 150,000 clones, with 40% to 65% occurring only once. The CDR3 totals 12 residues. Trimming cost V 6 bases and J 6 bases, with 11 bases left between them. Germline CDR1 MNHEY, CDR2 SMNVEV (reference sequence). Alopecia areata patients provided lesional scalp punch biopsies and peripheral blood, both collected for the study. The sequence was obtained from a human donor with alopecia areata. The chain carries TRBV27 and TRBJ1-2; perhaps TRBD1 as D (5 bases). The input for sequencing was CD8+ T cells sorted from blood, taken at week 0. CDR3 sequence: CASSKGFDGYTF. The CDR3 DNA reads as TGTGCCAGCAGCAAGGGGTTTGATGGCTACACCTTC.